A selection of T cell receptor beta chains follows, all from one sample in a study of shared clonotypes between healthy human individuals. Data came from immunoSEQ multiplex PCR; TCRdb stores just in-frame clones and leaves some out. This table holds around 510,000 clones, around 76% found once. Sequenced: PBMCs. The source of these receptors is a woman aged 35 to 49 in good health. Some clones in this sample may be carry-over from other donors' samples. CDR3s include the opening cysteine and the closing phenylalanine or tryptophan. The order of the fields is clone size, V gene, D gene, J gene, CDR3 DNA, CDR3 protein. The D gene is left open where the match is weak. For some rows the clone size is stated as once, few or many, or as a class when expanded; others skip it.

>.|TRBV4-2|.|TRBJ2-3
TGTGCCAGCAGCCAAGAGTCGGGGGCAGATACGCAGTATTTT
CASSQESGADTQYF
>.|TRBV10-3|TRBD1|TRBJ2-5
TGTGCCATCAGACCGGGACAGGATTACCAAGAGACCCAGTACTTC
CAIRPGQDYQETQYF
>.|TRBV28|TRBD1|TRBJ1-2
TGTGCCAGCGTTTACTCCAGGGGGCGTGGGTATGGCTACACCTTC
CASVYSRGRGYGYTF
>few|TRBV7-8|TRBD1|TRBJ1-1
TGTGCCAGCAGCTCCGACAGGGAAACTGAAGCTTTCTTT
CASSSDRETEAFF
>few|TRBV7-8|TRBD2|TRBJ2-4
TGTGCCAGCAGCCGTTTTAGTGGGACTAGCGGGGTTCTTAGAGCCAAAAACATTCAGTACTTC
CASSRFSGTSGVLRAKNIQYF
>few|TRBV5-6|TRBD1|TRBJ1-2
TGTGCCAGCAGTCGTGGAGGGACAGGGAACTATGGCTACACCTTC
CASSRGGTGNYGYTF
>.|TRBV7-9|TRBD2|TRBJ2-1
TGTGCCAGCAGCCAAGCGGGGGTGATCTACAATGAGCAGTTCTTC
CASSQAGVIYNEQFF
>.|TRBV14|TRBD2|TRBJ2-5
TGTGCCAGCAGTCGGTTTGTTGGACTAGCGTACCAAGAGACCCAGTACTTC
CASSRFVGLAYQETQYF
>.|TRBV25-1|.|TRBJ2-1
TGTGCCAGCAGTGAGCCAGGGCCCAATGAGCAGTTCTTC
CASSEPGPNEQFF
>.|TRBV25-1|.|TRBJ2-5
TGTGCCAGCAGTTCTACGGCTCAAGAGACCCAGTACTTC
CASSSTAQETQYF
>.|TRBV7-3|.|TRBJ1-1
TGTGCCAGCAGTACCCATCAGGGGCCTGAAGCTTTCTTT
CASSTHQGPEAFF
>.|TRBV10-3|.|TRBJ2-3
TGTGCCATCAAGGGGGACTCGAGAGGGGGGGATACGCAGTATTTT
CAIKGDSRGGDTQYF
>.|TRBV6-5|.|TRBJ2-7
TGTGCCAGCAGTTACCCGGGTGAGGTCAGGTCCTACGAGCAGTACTTC
CASSYPGEVRSYEQYF
>.|TRBV6-6|.|TRBJ1-2
TGTGCCAGCAATCGGGAGACCGCCCGTGGCTACACCTTC
CASNRETARGYTF
>.|TRBV18|.|TRBJ1-1
TGTGCCAGCTCACCGGAATTTAACACTGAAGCTTTCTTT
CASSPEFNTEAFF
>.|TRBV30|.|TRBJ1-1
TGTGCCCACGGCAGGGTTTGGGCTTTCTTT
CAHGRVWAFF
>.|TRBV4-3|.|TRBJ1-1
TGCGCCAGCAGCCAAGATGGCAGGGGTTGGACTGAAGCTTTCTTT
CASSQDGRGWTEAFF
>.|TRBV5-1|TRBD1|TRBJ2-7
TGCGCCAGCAGCTTCGGGTTGAGGGACAGCAACTACGAGCAGTACTTC
CASSFGLRDSNYEQYF
>.|TRBV7-9|TRBD2|TRBJ2-3
TGTGCCAGCAGCTTTTTAGCGGGAGAGGGAGATACGCAGTATTTT
CASSFLAGEGDTQYF
>.|TRBV10-1|TRBD2|TRBJ2-7
TGCGCCAGCAGTGAGGGACTAGCGGGAGTGCAGGAGCAGTACTTC
CASSEGLAGVQEQYF
>.|TRBV11-2|TRBD2|TRBJ2-3
TGTGCCAGCAGGAATATGGGAGGGTCAGATACGCAGTATTTT
CASRNMGGSDTQYF
>.|TRBV7-3|TRBD2|TRBJ2-7
TGTGCCAGCAGTTACTCTGCGGGAGGTTCGGACGAGCAGTACTTC
CASSYSAGGSDEQYF
>.|TRBV4-2|.|TRBJ2-1
TGTGCCAGCAGCCGACGAGCGGGCGGATCCTACAATGAGCAGTTCTTC
CASSRRAGGSYNEQFF
>.|TRBV10-2|TRBD1|TRBJ2-7
TGCGCCAGCAAGGACAGGAAAGCCTACGAGCAGTACTTC
CASKDRKAYEQYF
>.|TRBV30|.|TRBJ1-2
TGTGCCTGGAGTCTAGGGGCCGGAGCTGGCTACACCTTC
CAWSLGAGAGYTF
>.|TRBV27|.|TRBJ2-2
TGTGCCAGCAGTTACACTAGTGCCGGGGAGCTGTTTTTT
CASSYTSAGELFF
>.|TRBV5-4|.|TRBJ2-5
TGTGCCAGCAGCTTGTCGCAGGGGGGAGAGACCCAGTACTTC
CASSLSQGGETQYF